In its sample, the clone carrying this TCR beta chain was seen a few times. The protocol was immunoSEQ multiplex PCR, while the TCRdb copy is restricted to in-frame clones and leaves out a portion. The sample lists tens of thousands of clones; roughly 82% were seen once. The V gene end was trimmed by 5 bases and the J gene end by 2 bases; junction bases not matched to a gene: 13. Germline V gene sequence: CDR1 MNHNY, CDR2 SVGAGI (reference sequence). CDR3 size: 17 residues. The entry originates in a study of control samples from healthy donors and cancer patients. This sequence originates from a woman aged 45 to 65 with lung cancer. Sequenced input: PBMCs. The chain combines TRBV6-6 with TRBJ1-1; 8 bases align to TRBD1. DNA of the CDR3: TGTGCCAGCAGTCTCCGGACAGGGCAGGGGCTAAACACTGAAGCTTTCTTT. Translation gives CASSLRTGQGLNTEAFF.